One sample yielded the 28 T cell receptor beta chains listed below, sequenced in a study of Ad26.COV2.S vaccination and SARS-CoV-2 variants (dated by TCRdb to the early 2020s). The protocol used for the library was the immunoSEQ multiplex PCR assay. Not all clones reach the TCRdb copy of this immuneACCESS table, which keeps in-frame sequences only. Checked studies attribute under half of the gap to unresolved V genes and leave the rest unexplained. The table for this sample lists some 340,000 clones; more than 70% of them were counted only once. Of the sample, around 1.9% is held by the ten largest clones. The treatment or condition label for this specimen denotes: approximately 18 received Ad26.COV2.S at low or high dose, single or two shots; roughly 5 received placebo; per-sample allocation not given. Repertoires of vaccine and placebo recipients were sequenced from samples collected on day 63 after the first injection.

The specimen was peripheral blood, collected in a trial of Ad26.COV2.S vaccine versus placebo. The receptors were gathered from a person aged 18-60 years who received the Ad26.COV2.S COVID-19 vaccine or a placebo.

This chain links TRBV5-6 with TRBJ1-4; possible D gene TRBD1, 5 bases. Germline CDR1 SGHDT, CDR2 YYEEEE. V lost 0 bases, J lost 11 bases, and 11 bases lay in between. This CDR3 region has 13 residues. For the CDR3, the DNA is TGTGCCAGCAGCTTGGGGACCAGGGATAAACTGTTTTTT. Translated, it gives CASSLGTRDKLFF.

The V and J genes are TRBV2 and TRBJ2-7; TRBD1 might be the D (5 bases). In germline, CDR1 is SNHLY, CDR2 FYNNEI. The V and J ends lost 7 bases and 0 bases respectively, with 16 bases between them. The length of the CDR3 is 15 residues. The CDR3: CASKYRFSSSYEQYF. CDR3 sequence (DNA): TGTGCCAGCAAATACAGGTTCTCTTCCTCCTACGAGCAGTACTTC.

The count of this clone is one. The J gene is TRBJ2-7, the V gene TRBV7-8; 10 bases match TRBD2. The CDR3 has 15 amino acids. V was pared by 5 bases and J by 5 bases, with 9 bases of the junction left unmatched. Per germline, CDR1 SGHVS and CDR2 FQNEAQ. The CDR3 is CASSQVAGGIDEQYF. CDR3 coding DNA: TGTGCCAGCAGCCAAGTAGCGGGGGGAATCGACGAGCAGTACTTC.

This chain links TRBV5-6 with TRBJ2-7; D ambiguous. V was clipped by 0 bases and J by 3 bases, with 13 bases between them. CDR1 and CDR2 from the germline V gene are SGHDT and YYEEEE. This CDR3 comprises 15 residues. The CDR3 is CASSLATAVNYEQYF. The CDR3 nucleotides are TGTGCCAGCAGCTTGGCGACGGCGGTTAACTACGAGCAGTACTTC.

The chain uses TRBV6-1 and TRBJ2-4; the D is unclear. CDR3 length equals 16 residues. V was shortened by 1 base and J by 0 bases, with 10 bases between the two germline ends. The germline CDR1 and CDR2 sequences are MNHNS and SASEGT. CDR3 loop: CASSEGKRLAKNIQYF. CDR3 DNA sequence: TGTGCCAGCAGTGAAGGAAAAAGACTAGCCAAAAACATTCAGTACTTC.

The chain is built from TRBV6-6 and TRBJ2-3; D may be TRBD1 or TRBD2 (7 bases each). The germline V gene encodes CDR1 MNHNY and CDR2 SVGAGI (reference sequence). The ends were cut back, 7 bases at V and 2 bases at J, with 16 bases in the middle. This CDR3 is built from 15 residues. The CDR3 region has the DNA TGTGCCAGCAAGGGGAGGGACAGACACACAGATACGCAGTATTTT. It translates to CASKGRDRHTDTQYF.

This rearrangement joins TRBV11-2 to TRBJ1-3; tentatively, D is TRBD1 (6 bases). Germline CDR1 reads SGHAT; CDR2 reads FQNNGV. Trimming shortened V by 1 base and J by 4 bases, and 17 bases separated the two germline ends. This CDR3 is 17 amino acids long. CDR3: CASSLAADRRHGNTIYF. The CDR3, as DNA: TGTGCCAGCAGCTTAGCCGCAGACAGGCGCCACGGAAACACCATATATTTT.

The rearrangement uses TRBV25-1 and TRBJ2-2; D not resolved. V was clipped by 4 bases and J by 4 bases, with 7 bases between them. The germline V gene has CDR1 MGHDK and CDR2 SYGVNS. The CDR3 contains 13 residues. This CDR3 is CASSGFGTGELFF. The DNA for the CDR3 is TGTGCCAGCAGTGGGTTTGGCACCGGGGAGCTGTTTTTT.

V and J are TRBV5-4 and TRBJ2-1, with 9 nucleotides matching TRBD2. CDR3 length equals 15 residues. The germline gives CDR1 SGHNT, CDR2 YYREEE (reference sequence). V trimming: 4 bases; J trimming: 2 bases; junction bases outside the gene matches: 4. The CDR3: CASSISGGPYNEQFF. The DNA of the CDR3 is TGTGCCAGCAGCATCAGCGGGGGGCCCTACAATGAGCAGTTCTTC.

This clone was seen a few times. CDR3 DNA sequence: TGTGCCAGCACCAGGGGGCCCGACTACGAGCAGTACTTC. Amino acid sequence: CASTRGPDYEQYF. The chain carries TRBV19 and TRBJ2-7; 8 bases map to TRBD1. V lost 9 bases to trimming and J lost 3 bases; unmatched junction nucleotides: 7. Germline CDR1 is LNHDA and CDR2 is SQIVND (reference sequence). CDR3 length: 13 amino acids. The whole variable domain, filled in from reference TRBV19 and TRBJ2-7, reads DGGITQSPKYLFRKEGQNVTLSCEQNLNHDAMYWYRQDPGQGLRLIYYSQIVNDFQKGDIAEGYSVSREKKESFPLTVTSAQKNPTAFYLCASTRGPDYEQYFGPGTRLTVT.

This chain uses TRBV18 with TRBJ1-4; tentatively, D is TRBD1 (6 bases). Germline CDR1 and CDR2: KGHSH and LQKENI. This CDR3 has 16 amino acids. Trimming left V 3 bases short and J 5 bases short, with 16 bases between. The CDR3 loop reads CASSPAVGGSNEKLFF. The CDR3 DNA reads TGTGCCAGCTCACCCGCCGTGGGGGGCTCGAATGAAAAACTGTTTTTT.

The chain joins TRBV27 to TRBJ1-1, with no clear D. This CDR3 region has 13 residues. V lost 4 bases and J 3 bases, leaving 9 bases between the germline ends. Germline CDR1 reads MNHEY; CDR2 reads SMNVEV (reference sequence). Written as DNA, the CDR3 is TGTGCCAGCAGTTCACCCTTCGACACTGAAGCTTTCTTT. Translating it yields CASSSPFDTEAFF.

This clone was seen just once. V usage is TRBV5-6 and J usage is TRBJ2-7; D not certain. CDR1 and CDR2 from the germline V gene are SGHDT and YYEEEE. CDR3 size: 13 residues. Trimming took off 4 bases at V and 1 base at J, with 9 bases between the two ends. This CDR3 is CASSPYDSYEQYF. Written as DNA, the CDR3 is TGTGCCAGCAGCCCCTATGATTCCTACGAGCAGTACTTC.

The chain recombines TRBV4-2 with TRBJ1-2, with 7 bases matching TRBD1. V lost 0 bases to trimming and J lost 8 bases; unmatched junction nucleotides: 12. This CDR3 contains 16 residues. Germline CDR1 LGHNA, CDR2 YNFKEQ. This CDR3 reads CASSQDPTTGQRGYTF. In DNA, the CDR3 is TGTGCCAGCAGCCAAGATCCAACGACAGGGCAGAGGGGCTACACCTTC.

The chain employs TRBV19 and TRBJ2-2; 8 bases are shared with TRBD2. Germline V gives CDR1 LNHDA, CDR2 SQIVND (reference sequence). CDR3 size: 17 residues. Trimming removed 8 bases from V and 3 bases from J; junction bases left unmatched: 14. As DNA, the CDR3 is TGTGCCAGTTGGGGCCAGCGGGGGCTCGGGTACACCGGGGAGCTGTTTTTT. This translates into CASWGQRGLGYTGELFF.

This clone was seen a handful of times. This chain joins TRBV11-2 and TRBJ1-6; possibly TRBD1 for D (6 bases). The CDR3 is 16 residues long. Between the trimmed V and J ends, which lost 6 bases and 7 bases, there was a span of 19 bases. The germline V gene has CDR1 SGHAT and CDR2 FQNNGV. The CDR3 DNA reads TGTGCCAGCAGTAACCTACAGGGACCCAGGAATTCACCCCTCCACTTT. It codes for CASSNLQGPRNSPLHF.

The DNA for the CDR3 is TGCGCCAGCAGACGTGGGACAGTTACAGATACGCAGTATTTT. Translated: CASRRGTVTDTQYF. This sequence joins TRBV5-1 and TRBJ2-3; 7 bases fit TRBD1. V was pared by 5 bases and J by 3 bases, with 6 bases of the junction left unmatched. Germline V gives CDR1 SGHRS, CDR2 YFSETQ. CDR3 length: 14 amino acids.

This rearrangement joins TRBV3-1 (or the pseudogene TRBV3-2) to TRBJ2-7; 7 bases fit TRBD1. The CDR3 is 16 residues long. With V trimmed by 1 base and J by 6 bases, 12 bases remained unmatched. Germline CDR1 is LGHDT and CDR2 is YNNKEL (reference sequence). The CDR3 DNA is TGTGCCAGCAGCCAAGGAACCAGAAGGGGGCAGATCGAGCAGTACTTC. Protein product: CASSQGTRRGQIEQYF.

This clone was seen more than once but under ten times. The rearrangement links TRBV4-1 to TRBJ1-2; 9 nucleotides line up with TRBD1. Germline CDR1 is MGHRA and CDR2 is YSYEKL. The CDR3 contains 16 residues. V shed 4 bases and J 7 bases; nucleotides not matched to a gene: 13. Here the CDR3 reads CASSRDRGRGRSGYTF. CDR3 nucleotides: TGCGCCAGCAGCCGAGACAGGGGGAGAGGCCGGTCTGGCTACACCTTC.

This clone was seen only once. This rearrangement joins TRBV5-1 to TRBJ2-1; 12 bases agree with TRBD2. The CDR3 is 14 residues long. Germline loops: CDR1 SGHRS, CDR2 YFSETQ. V gave up 4 bases and J gave up 10 bases; unmatched junction bases: 6. Here the CDR3 reads CASSLRTSGEEQFF. The DNA of the CDR3 is TGCGCCAGCAGCCTACGGACTAGCGGGGAGGAGCAGTTCTTC.

The chain links TRBV11-2 to TRBJ1-4; D not resolved. CDR1 SGHAT and CDR2 FQNNGV come from the germline V gene. Trimming took off 4 bases at V and 5 bases at J, with 11 bases between the two ends. The CDR3 extends over 14 amino acids. Written as DNA, the CDR3 is TGTGCCAGCAGCTCCAGGACGGGAAATGAAAAACTGTTTTTT. Residues: CASSSRTGNEKLFF.

CDR3 nucleotides: TGTGCCAGCAGCAACCCGACAGGGCAGAGCGGGGATACGCAGTATTTT. Its translation is CASSNPTGQSGDTQYF. The V gene is TRBV7-3, the J gene TRBJ2-3; TRBD1 might be the D (7 bases). The germline V gene encodes CDR1 SGHTA and CDR2 FQGTGA. V lost 5 bases and J 6 bases, leaving 21 bases between the germline ends. The CDR3 runs to 16 residues.

The V and J genes are TRBV4-3 and TRBJ2-3, with 12 bases matching TRBD2. V gave up 7 bases and J gave up 2 bases; unmatched junction bases: 13. The CDR3 consists of 18 residues. Germline V lookup: CDR1 LGHNA, CDR2 YSLEER. The CDR3 loop reads CASTPDSTSGGYTDTQYF. The DNA of the CDR3 is TGCGCCAGCACTCCGGATAGCACTAGCGGGGGGTACACAGATACGCAGTATTTT.

The V call is TRBV14, the J call TRBJ2-2; D may be TRBD2 (7 bases). V was cut by 5 bases and J by 6 bases, with 13 bases left in between. The CDR3 spans 14 residues. Germline V gene sequence: CDR1 SGHDN, CDR2 FVKESK. The CDR3 DNA reads as TGTGCCAGCAGCTCGGGGGGCTGGGCCGGGGAGCTGTTTTTT. Translating gives CASSSGGWAGELFF. The full variable domain, in which reference TRBV14 and TRBJ2-2 provide the parts outside the CDR3, is EAGVTQFPSHSVIEKGQTVTLRCDPISGHDNLYWYRRVMGKEIKFLLHFVKESKQDESGMPNNRFLAERTGGTYSTLKVQPAELEDSGVYFCASSSGGWAGELFFGEGSRLTVL.

This clone showed up many times. The genes are TRBV6-5 and TRBJ1-6; D ambiguous. Germline V gene sequence: CDR1 MNHEY, CDR2 SVGAGI. There are 14 residues in the CDR3. The germline V and J ends were trimmed by 6 bases and 7 bases, with 13 bases remaining between them. Here the CDR3 DNA reads TGTGCCAGCAGGGCCAACTTCCTAAATTCACCCCTCCACTTT. It encodes CASRANFLNSPLHF.

The chain uses TRBV10-3 and TRBJ2-3; D is perhaps TRBD1 (6 bases). Deletions cut 7 bases from V and 2 bases from J, with 10 bases between. The CDR3 extends over 13 amino acids. CDR1 and CDR2 (germline): ENHRY, SYGVKD. CDR3 region: CAINSGDTDTQYF. DNA of the CDR3: TGTGCCATCAATTCAGGGGACACAGATACGCAGTATTTT.

This sequence joins TRBV5-4 and TRBJ2-7, with a possible D match to TRBD1 (5 bases). The CDR3 totals 14 residues. The V end lost 7 bases, the J end lost 2 bases, and 16 bases lay between the germline ends. Per germline, CDR1 SGHNT and CDR2 YYREEE (reference sequence). The CDR3 protein is CASGNKDIAYEQYF. In nucleotides, the CDR3 is TGTGCCAGCGGTAATAAGGACATCGCCTACGAGCAGTACTTC. The complete variable domain, with remaining parts taken from reference TRBV5-4 and TRBJ2-7, reads ETGVTQSPTHLIKTRGQQVTLRCSSQSGHNTVSWYQQALGQGPQFIFQYYREEENGRGNFPPRFSGLQFPNYSSELNVNALELDDSALYLCASGNKDIAYEQYFGPGTRLTVT.

V gene TRBV7-2 combines with J gene TRBJ1-3; the D gene is possibly TRBD1 (5 bases). The CDR3 length is 15 residues. CDR1 is SGHTA, CDR2 FQGNSA, per germline. Trimming left V 5 bases short and J 5 bases short, with 16 bases between. The CDR3 spells CASSPFDSTRNTIYF. The DNA of the CDR3 is TGTGCCAGCAGCCCCTTTGACAGTACTCGAAACACCATATATTTT. The full variable domain, in which reference TRBV7-2 and TRBJ1-3 provide the parts outside the CDR3, is GAGVSQSPSNKVTEKGKDVELRCDPISGHTALYWYRQSLGQGLEFLIYFQGNSAPDKSGLPSDRFSAERTGGSVSTLTIQRTQQEDSAVYLCASSPFDSTRNTIYFGEGSWLTVV.